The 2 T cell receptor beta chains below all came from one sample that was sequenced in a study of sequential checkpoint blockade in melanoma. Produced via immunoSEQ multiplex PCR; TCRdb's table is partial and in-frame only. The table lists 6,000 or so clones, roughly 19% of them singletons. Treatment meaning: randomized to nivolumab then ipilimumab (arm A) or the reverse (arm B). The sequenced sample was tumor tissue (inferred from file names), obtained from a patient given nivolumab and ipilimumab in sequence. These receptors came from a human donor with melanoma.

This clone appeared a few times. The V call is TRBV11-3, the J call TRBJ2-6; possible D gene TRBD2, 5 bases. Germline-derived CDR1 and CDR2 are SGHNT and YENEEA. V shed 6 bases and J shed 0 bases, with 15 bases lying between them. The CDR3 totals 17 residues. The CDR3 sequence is CASRERPSGSGANVLTF. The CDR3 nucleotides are TGTGCCAGCAGAGAACGGCCAAGCGGCTCTGGGGCCAACGTCCTGACTTTC.

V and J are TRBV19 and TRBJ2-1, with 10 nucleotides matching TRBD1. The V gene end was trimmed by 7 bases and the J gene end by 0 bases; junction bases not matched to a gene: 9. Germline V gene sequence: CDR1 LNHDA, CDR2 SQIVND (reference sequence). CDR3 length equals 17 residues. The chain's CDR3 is CASTRQGAYFSYNEQFF. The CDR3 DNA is TGTGCCAGTACCAGACAGGGGGCCTATTTCTCCTACAATGAGCAGTTCTTC.